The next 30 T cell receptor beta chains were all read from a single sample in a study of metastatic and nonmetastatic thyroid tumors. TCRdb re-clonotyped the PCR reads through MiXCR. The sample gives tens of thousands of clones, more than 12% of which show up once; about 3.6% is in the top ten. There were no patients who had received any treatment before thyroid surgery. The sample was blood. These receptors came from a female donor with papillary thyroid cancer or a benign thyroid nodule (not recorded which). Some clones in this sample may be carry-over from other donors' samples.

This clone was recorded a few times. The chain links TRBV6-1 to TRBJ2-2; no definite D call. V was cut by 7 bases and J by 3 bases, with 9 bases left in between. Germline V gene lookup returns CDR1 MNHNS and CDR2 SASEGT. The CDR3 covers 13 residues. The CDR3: CASKWVDTGELFF. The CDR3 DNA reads TGTGCCAGCAAGTGGGTTGACACCGGGGAGCTGTTTTTT.

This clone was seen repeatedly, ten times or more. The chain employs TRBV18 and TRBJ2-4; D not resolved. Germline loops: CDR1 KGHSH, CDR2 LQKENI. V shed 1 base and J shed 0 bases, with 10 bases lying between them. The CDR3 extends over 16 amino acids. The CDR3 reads CASSPQGGQAKNIQYF. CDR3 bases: TGTGCCAGCTCACCACAGGGTGGGCAAGCCAAAAACATTCAGTACTTC. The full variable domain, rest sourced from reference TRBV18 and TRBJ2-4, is NAGVMQNPRHLVRRRGQEARLRCSPMKGHSHVYWYRQLPEEGLKFMVYLQKENIIDESGMPKERFSAEFPKEGPSILRIQQVVRGDSAAYFCASSPQGGQAKNIQYFGAGTRLSVL.

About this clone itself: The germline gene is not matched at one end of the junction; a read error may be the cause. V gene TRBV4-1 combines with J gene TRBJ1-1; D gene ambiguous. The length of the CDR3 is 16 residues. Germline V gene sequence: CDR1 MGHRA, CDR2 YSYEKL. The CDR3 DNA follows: TGCGCCAGCAGCCACCCTGCGTCGGGGTGGGATACTGAATCTTTCTTT. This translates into CASSHPASGWDTESFF.

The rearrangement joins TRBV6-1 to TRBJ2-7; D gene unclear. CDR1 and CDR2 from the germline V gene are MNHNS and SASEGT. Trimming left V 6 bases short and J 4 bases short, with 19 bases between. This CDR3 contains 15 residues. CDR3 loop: CASSQTCASVYEQYF. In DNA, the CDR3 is TGTGCCAGCAGCCAAACATGCGCGAGTGTTTACGAGCAGTACTTC.

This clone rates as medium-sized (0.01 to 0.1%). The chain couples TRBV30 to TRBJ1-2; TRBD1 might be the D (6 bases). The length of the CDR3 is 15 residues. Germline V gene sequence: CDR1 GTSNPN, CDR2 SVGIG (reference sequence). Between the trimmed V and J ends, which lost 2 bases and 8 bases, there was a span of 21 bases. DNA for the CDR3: TGTGCCTGGAGTCCCTATCGGGGGGCTTCGAGGGGCTACACCTTC. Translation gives CAWSPYRGASRGYTF.

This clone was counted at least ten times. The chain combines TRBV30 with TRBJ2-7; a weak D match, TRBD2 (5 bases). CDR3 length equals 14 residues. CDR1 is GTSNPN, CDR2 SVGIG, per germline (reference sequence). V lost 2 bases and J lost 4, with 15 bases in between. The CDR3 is CAWSLWAGGYEQYF. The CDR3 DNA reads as TGTGCCTGGAGTTTGTGGGCGGGTGGATACGAGCAGTACTTC. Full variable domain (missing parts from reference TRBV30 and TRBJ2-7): SQTIHQWPATLVQPVGSPLSLECTVEGTSNPNLYWYRQAAGRGLQLLFYSVGIGQISSEVPQNLSASRPQDRQFILSSKKLLLSDSGFYLCAWSLWAGGYEQYFGPGTRLTVT.

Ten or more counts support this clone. The DNA for the CDR3 is TGTGCCAGCAGCCCTAGGTCCGGACTAGCGTGGCAGTTCTTC. Residues: CASSPRSGLAWQFF. J is TRBJ2-1 and V is TRBV27, with TRBD2 identical over 9 bases. Germline V lookup: CDR1 MNHEY, CDR2 SMNVEV (reference sequence). V lost 6 bases and J lost 12; bases outside the gene matches: 12. CDR3 length equals 14 residues.

CDR3 region: CSARRIPNSRGTEAFF. CDR3 coding DNA: TGCAGTGCTAGACGAATACCAAACAGCAGGGGAACTGAAGCTTTCTTT. V usage is TRBV20-1 and J usage is TRBJ1-1; tentatively, D is TRBD1 (6 bases). The CDR3 runs 16 residues. Germline CDR1 and CDR2: DFQATT and SNEGSKA (reference sequence). Trimming pared 2 bases from V and 5 bases from J, leaving 21 bases between.

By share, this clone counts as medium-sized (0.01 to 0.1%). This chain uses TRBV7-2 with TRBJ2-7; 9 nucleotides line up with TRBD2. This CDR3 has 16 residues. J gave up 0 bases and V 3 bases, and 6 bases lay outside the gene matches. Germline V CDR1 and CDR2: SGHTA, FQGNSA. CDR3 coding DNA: TGTGCCAGCAGCTTTTTAGCGGGAGTCAGCTCCTACGAGCAGTACTTC. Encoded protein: CASSFLAGVSSYEQYF.

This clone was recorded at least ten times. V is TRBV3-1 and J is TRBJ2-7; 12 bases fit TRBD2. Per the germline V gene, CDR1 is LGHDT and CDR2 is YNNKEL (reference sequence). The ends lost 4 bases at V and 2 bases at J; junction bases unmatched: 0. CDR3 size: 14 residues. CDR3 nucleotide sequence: TGTGCCAGCAGCCGGACTAGCGGGACCTACGAGCAGTACTTC. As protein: CASSRTSGTYEQYF.

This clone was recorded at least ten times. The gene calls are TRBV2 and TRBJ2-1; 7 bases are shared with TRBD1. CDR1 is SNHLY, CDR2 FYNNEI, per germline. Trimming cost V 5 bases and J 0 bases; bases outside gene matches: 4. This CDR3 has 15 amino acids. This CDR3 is CASSSGQSSYNEQFF. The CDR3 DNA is TGTGCCAGCAGTTCGGGACAGAGCTCCTACAATGAGCAGTTCTTC.

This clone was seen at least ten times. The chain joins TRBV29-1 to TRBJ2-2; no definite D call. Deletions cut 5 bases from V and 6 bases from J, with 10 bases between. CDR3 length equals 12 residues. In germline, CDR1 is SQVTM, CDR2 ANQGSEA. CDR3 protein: CSVPSTAGELFF. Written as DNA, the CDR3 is TGCAGCGTTCCCTCAACCGCCGGGGAGCTGTTTTTT.

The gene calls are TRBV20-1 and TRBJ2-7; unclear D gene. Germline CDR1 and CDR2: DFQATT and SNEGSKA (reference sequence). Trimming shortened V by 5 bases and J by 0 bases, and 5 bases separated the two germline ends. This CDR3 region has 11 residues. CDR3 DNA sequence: TGCAGTGCTCGGGTCTCCTACGAGCAGTACTTC. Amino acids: CSARVSYEQYF.

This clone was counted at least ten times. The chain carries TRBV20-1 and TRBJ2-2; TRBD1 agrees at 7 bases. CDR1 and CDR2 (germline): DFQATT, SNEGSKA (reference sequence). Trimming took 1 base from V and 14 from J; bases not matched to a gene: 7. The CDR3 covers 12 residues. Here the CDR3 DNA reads TGCAGTGCTAGAGTAGGGGGCAGGGGCCTGTTTTTT. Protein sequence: CSARVGGRGLFF.

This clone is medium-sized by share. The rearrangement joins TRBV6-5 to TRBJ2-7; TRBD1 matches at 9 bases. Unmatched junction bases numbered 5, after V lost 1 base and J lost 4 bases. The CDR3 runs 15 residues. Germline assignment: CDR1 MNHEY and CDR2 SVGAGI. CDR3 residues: CASSYLGTGLYEQYF. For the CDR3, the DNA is TGTGCCAGCAGTTACTTGGGGACAGGGTTGTACGAGCAGTACTTC.

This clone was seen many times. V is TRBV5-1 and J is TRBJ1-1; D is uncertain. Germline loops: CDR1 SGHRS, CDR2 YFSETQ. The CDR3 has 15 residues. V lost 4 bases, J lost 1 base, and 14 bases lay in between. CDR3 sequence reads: CASSLTSGGNTEAFF. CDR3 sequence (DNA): TGCGCCAGCAGCCTGACCTCGGGAGGGAACACTGAAGCTTTCTTT.

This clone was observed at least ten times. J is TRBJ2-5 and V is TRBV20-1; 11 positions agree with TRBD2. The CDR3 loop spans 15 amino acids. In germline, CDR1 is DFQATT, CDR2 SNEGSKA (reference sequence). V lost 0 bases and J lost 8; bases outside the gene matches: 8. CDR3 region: CSARDRIAGGVTQYF. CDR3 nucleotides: TGCAGTGCTAGAGATCGGATAGCGGGAGGGGTCACCCAGTACTTC.

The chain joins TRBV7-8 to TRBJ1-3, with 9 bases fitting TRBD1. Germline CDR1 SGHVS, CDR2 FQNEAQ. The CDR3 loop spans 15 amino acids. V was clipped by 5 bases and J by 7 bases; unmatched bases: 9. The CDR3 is CASSPEDRGGNTIYF. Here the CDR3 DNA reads TGTGCCAGCAGCCCCGAGGACAGGGGAGGGAACACCATATATTTT.

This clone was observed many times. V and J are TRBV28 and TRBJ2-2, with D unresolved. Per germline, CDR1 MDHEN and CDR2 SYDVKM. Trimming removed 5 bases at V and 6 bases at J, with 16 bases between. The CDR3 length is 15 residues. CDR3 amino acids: CASSPPLDRAGELFF. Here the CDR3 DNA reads TGTGCCAGCAGTCCACCACTCGACCGGGCCGGGGAGCTGTTTTTT. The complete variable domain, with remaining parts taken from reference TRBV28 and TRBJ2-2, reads DVKVTQSSRYLVKRTGEKVFLECVQDMDHENMFWYRQDPGLGLRLIYFSYDVKMKEKGDIPEGYSVSREKKERFSLILESASTNQTSMYLCASSPPLDRAGELFFGEGSRLTVL.

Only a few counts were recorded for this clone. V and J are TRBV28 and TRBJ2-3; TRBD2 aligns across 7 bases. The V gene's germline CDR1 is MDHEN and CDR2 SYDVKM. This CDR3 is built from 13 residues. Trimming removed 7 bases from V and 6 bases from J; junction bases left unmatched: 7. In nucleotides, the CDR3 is TGTGCCAGCATGCGGGGGACCATGGATACGCAGTATTTT. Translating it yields CASMRGTMDTQYF.

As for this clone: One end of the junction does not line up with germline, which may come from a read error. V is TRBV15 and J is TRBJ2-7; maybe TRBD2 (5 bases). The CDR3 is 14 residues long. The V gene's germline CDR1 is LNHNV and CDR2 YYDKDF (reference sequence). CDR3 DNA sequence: TGTACCACCAGCAGAGATCAGGAGGCGTACGAGCAGTACTTC. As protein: CTTSRDQEAYEQYF. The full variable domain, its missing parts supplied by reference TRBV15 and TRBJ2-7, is DAMVIQNPRYQVTQFGKPVTLSCSQTLNHNVMYWYQQKSSQAPKLLFHYYDKDFNNEADTPDNFQSRRPNTSFCFLDIRSPGLGDTAMYLCTTSRDQEAYEQYFGPGTRLTVT.

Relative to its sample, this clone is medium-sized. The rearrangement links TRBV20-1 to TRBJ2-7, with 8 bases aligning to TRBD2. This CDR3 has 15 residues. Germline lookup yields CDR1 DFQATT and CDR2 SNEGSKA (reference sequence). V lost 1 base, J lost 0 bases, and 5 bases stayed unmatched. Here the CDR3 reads CSARGSGMSSYEQYF. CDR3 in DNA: TGCAGTGCTAGAGGTAGCGGGATGAGCTCCTACGAGCAGTACTTC.

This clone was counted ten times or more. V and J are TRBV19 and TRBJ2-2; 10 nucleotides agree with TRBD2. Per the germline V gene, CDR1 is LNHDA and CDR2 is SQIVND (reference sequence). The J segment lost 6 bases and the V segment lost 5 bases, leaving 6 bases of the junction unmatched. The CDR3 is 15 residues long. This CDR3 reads CASSESGRVAGELFF. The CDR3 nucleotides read TGTGCCAGTAGTGAAAGCGGGAGGGTAGCCGGGGAGCTGTTTTTT.

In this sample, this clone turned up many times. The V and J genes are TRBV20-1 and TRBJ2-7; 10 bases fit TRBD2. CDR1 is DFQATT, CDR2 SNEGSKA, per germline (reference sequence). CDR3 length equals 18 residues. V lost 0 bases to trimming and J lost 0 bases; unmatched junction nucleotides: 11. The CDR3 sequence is CSARDILAGVGASYEQYF. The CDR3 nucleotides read TGCAGTGCTAGAGATATTCTAGCGGGAGTGGGGGCCTCCTACGAGCAGTACTTC.

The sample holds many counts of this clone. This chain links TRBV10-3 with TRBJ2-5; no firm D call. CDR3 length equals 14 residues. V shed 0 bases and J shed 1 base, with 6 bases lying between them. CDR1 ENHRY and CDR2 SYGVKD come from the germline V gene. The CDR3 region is CAISESPGQETQYF. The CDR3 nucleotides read TGTGCCATCAGTGAGTCTCCCGGCCAAGAGACCCAGTACTTC.

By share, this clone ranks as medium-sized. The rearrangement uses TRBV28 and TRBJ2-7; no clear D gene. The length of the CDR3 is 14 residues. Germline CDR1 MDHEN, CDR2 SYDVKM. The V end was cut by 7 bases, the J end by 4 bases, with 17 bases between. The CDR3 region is CASIPSGPSYEQYF. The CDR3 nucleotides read TGTGCCAGCATACCCTCAGGACCATCGTACGAGCAGTACTTC.

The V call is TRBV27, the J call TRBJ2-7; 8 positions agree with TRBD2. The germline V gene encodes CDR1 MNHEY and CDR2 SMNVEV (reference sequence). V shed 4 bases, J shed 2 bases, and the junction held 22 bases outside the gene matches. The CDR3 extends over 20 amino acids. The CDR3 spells CASSSGSGGRTGGLPYEQYF. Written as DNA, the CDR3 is TGTGCCAGCAGTTCCGGATCGGGCGGGAGGACGGGTGGACTTCCCTACGAGCAGTACTTC.

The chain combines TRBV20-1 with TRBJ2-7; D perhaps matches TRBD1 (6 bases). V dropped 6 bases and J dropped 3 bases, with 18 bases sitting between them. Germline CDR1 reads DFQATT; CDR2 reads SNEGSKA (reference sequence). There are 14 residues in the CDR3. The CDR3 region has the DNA TGCAGTGCCACCAGTACAGGGTCGAACTACGAGCAGTACTTC. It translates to CSATSTGSNYEQYF.

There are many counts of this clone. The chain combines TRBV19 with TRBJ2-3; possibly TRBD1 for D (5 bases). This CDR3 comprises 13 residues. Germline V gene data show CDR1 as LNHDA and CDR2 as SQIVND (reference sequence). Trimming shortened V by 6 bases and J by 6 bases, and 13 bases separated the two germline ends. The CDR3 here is CASSLTEKDTQYF. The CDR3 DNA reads TGTGCCAGTAGCCTGACAGAGAAGGATACGCAGTATTTT.

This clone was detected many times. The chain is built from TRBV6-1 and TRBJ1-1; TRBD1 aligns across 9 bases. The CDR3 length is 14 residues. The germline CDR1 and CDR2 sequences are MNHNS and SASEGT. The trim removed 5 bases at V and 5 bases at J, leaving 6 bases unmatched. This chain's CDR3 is CASSQTGGRTEAFF. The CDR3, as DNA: TGTGCCAGCAGTCAGACAGGGGGTCGTACTGAAGCTTTCTTT.